One sample yielded the 15 T cell receptor beta chains listed below, sequenced in a study of blood T cell repertoires in COVID-19. Method: immunoSEQ multiplex PCR; TCRdb's copy keeps in-frame clones and lacks some. The sample records fewer than 130,000 clones, roughly 84% being singletons. Sequencing was carried out using peripheral blood. These receptors were obtained from a human donor in a cohort sampled during active COVID-19.

The genes are TRBV9 and TRBJ2-5, with TRBD2 matching over 7 bases. This CDR3 region has 14 residues. Germline trimming cut 3 bases from V and 5 bases from J; bases unmatched to any gene: 7. Looked up from germline, CDR1 is SGDLS and CDR2 is YYNGEE. This chain's CDR3 is CASSDPGGPETQYF. In DNA form, the CDR3 reads TGTGCCAGCAGCGATCCGGGGGGACCCGAGACCCAGTACTTC.

This sequence joins TRBV29-1 and TRBJ1-1, with TRBD1 identical over 8 bases. Germline trimming cut 7 bases from V and 6 bases from J; bases unmatched to any gene: 7. CDR3 size: 12 residues. Germline lookup yields CDR1 SQVTM and CDR2 ANQGSEA. In nucleotides, the CDR3 is TGCAGCGAAATCGGACAGGGCGCTGAAGCTTTCTTT. Encoded protein: CSEIGQGAEAFF.

This clone was recorded once. J is TRBJ2-5 and V is TRBV7-2, with a tentative D call TRBD2 (5 bases). The germline V and J ends were trimmed by 5 bases and 5 bases, with 12 bases remaining between them. This CDR3 is 13 amino acids long. The germline V gene has CDR1 SGHTA and CDR2 FQGNSA. CDR3 coding DNA: TGTGCCAGCAGCCTAGTAAGAGGGGAGACCCAGTACTTC. Protein: CASSLVRGETQYF.

Comment on this clone: One end of the junction is discordant with germline, which a read error may explain. V is TRBV2 and J is TRBJ2-5; 7 positions agree with TRBD2. The CDR3 consists of 15 residues. Per the germline V gene, CDR1 is SNHLY and CDR2 is FYNNEI. DNA of the CDR3: TGTGCCAGCAATGAAGACGGACTAGTGGGGCAGACCCAGTACTTC. Amino acids: CASNEDGLVGQTQYF. Full variable domain (rest looked up from reference TRBV2 and TRBJ2-5): EPEVTQTPSHQVTQMGQEVILRCVPISNHLYFYWYRQILGQKVEFLVSFYNNEISEKSEIFDDQFSVERPDGSNFTLKIRSTKLEDSAMYFCASNEDGLVGQTQYFGPGTRLLVL.

This chain connects TRBV4-1 to TRBJ2-3, with a tentative D call TRBD2 (6 bases). Germline CDR1 is MGHRA and CDR2 is YSYEKL. The CDR3 has 13 amino acids. Trimming left V 0 bases short and J 7 bases short, with 8 bases between. In nucleotides, the CDR3 is TGCGCCAGCAGCCAAGAAGGCGGGAATACGCAGTATTTT. Translated, it gives CASSQEGGNTQYF.

The V gene is TRBV5-1, the J gene TRBJ2-1; TRBD2 agrees at 8 bases. The ends lost 0 bases at V and 8 bases at J; junction bases unmatched: 4. Looked up from germline, CDR1 is SGHRS and CDR2 is YFSETQ. The CDR3 consists of 14 residues. The CDR3 region has the DNA TGCGCCAGCAGCTTGGATCCAGCGGGGGATGAGCAGTTCTTC. Protein product: CASSLDPAGDEQFF.

J is TRBJ1-2 and V is TRBV6-5, with 7 positions matching TRBD1. Per germline, CDR1 MNHEY and CDR2 SVGAGI. This CDR3 contains 13 residues. V trimming: 5 bases; J trimming: 6 bases; junction bases outside the gene matches: 6. The CDR3 coding sequence is TGTGCCAGCAGTCTAACCGACAGGGATGGCTACACCTTC. Its translation: CASSLTDRDGYTF.

The chain uses TRBV4-1 and TRBJ2-7; TRBD1 agrees at 8 bases. The CDR3 covers 18 residues. The germline V gene encodes CDR1 MGHRA and CDR2 YSYEKL. V lost 5 bases to trimming and J lost 4 bases; unmatched junction nucleotides: 19. As DNA, the CDR3 is TGCGCCAGCAGCGTGTTAGATTATTCGGACAGGGAGGATTACGAGCAGTACTTC. Translated, it gives CASSVLDYSDREDYEQYF.

The chain employs TRBV24-1 and TRBJ1-4; D might be TRBD1 (6 bases). Trimming removed 12 bases from V and 7 bases from J, with 14 bases in between. Germline loops: CDR1 KGHDR, CDR2 SFDVKD. This CDR3 comprises 12 residues. The CDR3 DNA is TGTGCCGTTAGCAGGGGTGGTGAAAAACTGTTTTTT. As protein: CAVSRGGEKLFF.

Only a few counts were recorded for this clone. The rearrangement joins TRBV14 to TRBJ2-5, with D perhaps matching TRBD2 (5 bases). CDR1 and CDR2 (germline): SGHDN, FVKESK. The germline V and J ends were trimmed by 0 bases and 4 bases, with 18 bases remaining between them. This CDR3 spans 17 amino acids. The CDR3 region is CASSQDRPGMRRETQYF. The CDR3 bases are TGTGCCAGCAGCCAAGATCGGCCCGGGATGAGGCGAGAGACCCAGTACTTC.

This clone was observed a handful of times. The CDR3 here is CASSDRDTSTDTQYF. The CDR3 nucleotides read TGTGCCAGCAGTGATCGGGACACCTCCACAGATACGCAGTATTTT. The chain links TRBV6-1 to TRBJ2-3; D is perhaps TRBD1 (6 bases). Trimming pared 3 bases from V and 2 bases from J, leaving 12 bases between. The CDR3 loop spans 15 amino acids. Germline-derived CDR1 and CDR2 are MNHNS and SASEGT.

The rearrangement links TRBV27 to TRBJ1-1; 7 nucleotides align to TRBD1. The V segment lost 5 bases and the J segment 7 bases; nucleotides outside the gene matches: 13. The CDR3 has 15 amino acids. Germline V gene data show CDR1 as MNHEY and CDR2 as SMNVEV (reference sequence). The CDR3 loop is CASSPLTGRADEAFF. The CDR3 bases are TGTGCCAGCAGTCCCCTGACAGGGCGCGCGGATGAAGCTTTCTTT.

The chain uses TRBV18 and TRBJ1-1, with 11 bases matching TRBD1. The CDR3 consists of 14 residues. The germline gives CDR1 KGHSH, CDR2 LQKENI. The V gene end was trimmed by 6 bases and the J gene end by 4 bases; junction bases not matched to a gene: 4. The chain's CDR3 is CASSGQGASTEAFF. CDR3 DNA: TGTGCCAGCTCCGGACAGGGGGCGAGCACTGAAGCTTTCTTT.

The chain recombines TRBV27 with TRBJ1-1, with D possibly TRBD1 on 6 matching bases. V shed 5 bases and J shed 8 bases, with 15 bases lying between them. This CDR3 region has 13 residues. Per germline, CDR1 MNHEY and CDR2 SMNVEV (reference sequence). The CDR3 DNA sequence: TGTGCCAGCAGTCCACGGACAGAGACCGAAGCTTTCTTT. Its protein product is CASSPRTETEAFF.

There are a few counts of this clone. The chain has TRBV19 and TRBJ2-7; 9 positions match TRBD1. The CDR3 length is 17 residues. The trim removed 5 bases at V and 0 bases at J, leaving 11 bases unmatched. Germline V gives CDR1 LNHDA, CDR2 SQIVND (reference sequence). The CDR3 region has the DNA TGTGCCAGTAGTCCGTCAACCGGGACAGGGCCCTCCTACGAGCAGTACTTC. Amino acid sequence: CASSPSTGTGPSYEQYF.